The sequence of this T cell receptor (beta chain) was determined in a study of OX40 agonist ivuxolimab in advanced cancers. Study in general: Patients with prior anti-PD-1, anti-PD-L1 or anti-CTLA-4 therapy were eligible; 40% had some.

TCRdb keeps only in-frame clones here, not all; method: immunoSEQ multiplex PCR. This table has tens of thousands of clones, roughly 80% appearing once. Sequences were derived from CD4+ or CD8+ T cells sorted from blood, sampled in a trial of the OX40 agonist ivuxolimab. The clonotype was recovered from an adult with an advanced solid tumor such as melanoma, head and neck, liver or kidney cancer.

The CDR3 DNA reads as TGTGCCAGCAGCTTAAACGGCTACACTGAAGCTTTCTTT. The encoded protein is CASSLNGYTEAFF. The chain employs TRBV7-9 and TRBJ1-1; no firm D call. The CDR3 spans 13 residues. The germline V gene encodes CDR1 SEHNR and CDR2 FQNEAQ (reference sequence). V dropped 2 bases and J dropped 3 bases, with 7 bases sitting between them.